This entry lists 25 T cell receptor beta chains sequenced from one sample in a study of blood T cell repertoires in COVID-19. The repertoire was sequenced with immunoSEQ multiplex PCR; TCRdb's copy has only in-frame clones and lacks some. The sample lists around 150,000 clones; about 86% were seen once. What was sequenced was peripheral blood. These receptors came from a woman aged 55-70 years with acute or convalescent COVID-19.

The chain uses TRBV4-1 and TRBJ2-7; 8 bases map to TRBD2. After removal of 0 bases from V and 0 bases from J, the junction contained 1 base not matched to a gene. The germline CDR1 and CDR2 sequences are MGHRA and YSYEKL. The CDR3 extends over 15 amino acids. The CDR3 region has the DNA TGCGCCAGCAGCCAAGATGCGGGGGGCTCCTACGAGCAGTACTTC. Translating it yields CASSQDAGGSYEQYF.

The V and J genes are TRBV20-1 and TRBJ2-5; D call uncertain. The CDR3 sequence is 11 residues long. CDR1 is DFQATT and CDR2 is SNEGSKA in the germline V gene (reference sequence). V lost 7 bases and J lost 2, with 8 bases in between. The CDR3 DNA is TGCAGTGTTCAGAAGCAAGAGACCCAGTACTTC. This sequence encodes CSVQKQETQYF.

The chain recombines TRBV7-3 with TRBJ2-3; D call uncertain. V lost 1 base, J lost 0 bases, and 5 bases lay in between. Germline CDR1 and CDR2: SGHTA and FQGTGA. CDR3 length equals 14 residues. The DNA of the CDR3 is TGTGCCAGCAGCTTAAGGCTGAGCACAGATACGCAGTATTTT. Protein product: CASSLRLSTDTQYF.

This clone has a handful of counts. The genes are TRBV6-6 and TRBJ1-5; no definite D call. The germline gives CDR1 MNHNY, CDR2 SVGAGI (reference sequence). The CDR3 is 17 amino acids. V was trimmed by 5 bases and J by 0 bases, leaving 17 bases between them. In DNA, the CDR3 is TGTGCCAGCAGTCCTACGGGAGCCAGATATAGCAATCAGCCCCAGCATTTT. Translated, it gives CASSPTGARYSNQPQHF.

This chain connects TRBV10-3 to TRBJ2-3; D perhaps matches TRBD1 (5 bases). Germline values: CDR1 ENHRY, CDR2 SYGVKD. The V gene lost 6 bases and the J gene lost 1 base, with 14 bases spanning the gap. The CDR3 is 15 amino acids. The CDR3 DNA reads as TGTGCCATCAGAGCCGGAGAAGGGGGCACAGATACGCAGTATTTT. Its protein product is CAIRAGEGGTDTQYF.

V is TRBV6-5 and J is TRBJ2-1; tentative D call: TRBD2 (7 bases). There are 16 residues in the CDR3. Trimming cost V 0 bases and J 6 bases, with 15 bases left between them. Germline V gene data show CDR1 as MNHEY and CDR2 as SVGAGI. The CDR3 sequence is CASSYSFLGGLNEQFF. CDR3 DNA sequence: TGTGCCAGCAGTTACTCTTTTCTCGGGGGGCTCAATGAGCAGTTCTTC.

CDR3 DNA: TGTGCCAGCAGCCAGGTAGCAGGGATCACTGAAGCTTTCTTT. This gives the protein CASSQVAGITEAFF. V gene TRBV3-1 (or the pseudogene TRBV3-2) combines with J gene TRBJ1-1; weak D call: TRBD1 (5 bases). Trimming took off 3 bases at V and 4 bases at J, with 12 bases between the two ends. Germline CDR1 LGHDT, CDR2 YNNKEL (reference sequence). The CDR3 runs to 14 residues.

The gene calls are TRBV29-1 and TRBJ2-3; the match to TRBD2 covers 12 bases. V dropped 6 bases and J dropped 12; count of bases not matched to a gene: 10. Germline loops: CDR1 SQVTM, CDR2 ANQGSEA. The CDR3 is made up of 13 amino acids. The CDR3 sequence: CSVRTSGKPNQYF. The CDR3 region has the DNA TGCAGCGTCCGGACTAGCGGGAAGCCCAACCAGTATTTT.

This clone appeared a few times. J is TRBJ1-2 and V is TRBV28, with unresolved D. The CDR3 length is 18 residues. V gave up 6 bases and J gave up 4 bases, with 27 bases separating them. In germline, CDR1 is MDHEN, CDR2 SYDVKM. CDR3 loop: CASSLMASGRLLGYGYTF. The CDR3 region has the DNA TGTGCCAGCAGCCTCATGGCGTCAGGTCGGCTCCTTGGCTATGGCTACACCTTC.

The V and J genes are TRBV5-1 and TRBJ2-2, with a possible D match to TRBD1 (6 bases). Between the trimmed V and J ends, which lost 3 bases and 1 base, there was a span of 10 bases. The CDR3 spans 15 residues. Germline CDR1 SGHRS, CDR2 YFSETQ. The CDR3: CASSSQGLNTGELFF. DNA for the CDR3: TGCGCCAGCAGCTCACAGGGCTTGAACACCGGGGAGCTGTTTTTT.

This rearrangement joins TRBV5-1 to TRBJ2-5, with D possibly TRBD2 on 6 matching bases. The germline V and J ends were trimmed by 4 bases and 3 bases, with 13 bases remaining between them. Germline values: CDR1 SGHRS, CDR2 YFSETQ. CDR3 length: 14 amino acids. CDR3 residues: CASSPGGEKETQYF. The CDR3 nucleotides read TGCGCCAGCAGCCCTGGAGGGGAAAAAGAGACCCAGTACTTC. The whole variable domain, filled in from reference TRBV5-1 and TRBJ2-5, reads KAGVTQTPRYLIKTRGQQVTLSCSPISGHRSVSWYQQTPGQGLQFLFEYFSETQRNKGNFPGRFSGRQFSNSRSEMNVSTLELGDSALYLCASSPGGEKETQYFGPGTRLLVL.

The chain uses TRBV27 and TRBJ2-7, with TRBD1 matching over 8 bases. The CDR3 length is 14 residues. The V segment lost 6 bases and the J segment 1 base; nucleotides outside the gene matches: 5. The germline V gene encodes CDR1 MNHEY and CDR2 SMNVEV (reference sequence). The CDR3 loop reads CASSHRDRSYEQYF. As DNA, the CDR3 is TGTGCCAGCAGCCACAGGGACAGGTCCTACGAGCAGTACTTC.

This clone was detected only once. The rearrangement uses TRBV19 and TRBJ1-2; a possible D gene is TRBD1 (6 bases). This CDR3 is 12 amino acids long. Germline CDR1 and CDR2: LNHDA and SQIVND (reference sequence). V was cut by 5 bases and J by 7 bases, with 11 bases left in between. CDR3 residues: CASSLGAVGYTF. As DNA, the CDR3 is TGTGCCAGTAGTCTGGGGGCGGTTGGCTACACCTTC. Based on the CDR3 plus reference TRBV19 and TRBJ1-2, the full variable domain is DGGITQSPKYLFRKEGQNVTLSCEQNLNHDAMYWYRQDPGQGLRLIYYSQIVNDFQKGDIAEGYSVSREKKESFPLTVTSAQKNPTAFYLCASSLGAVGYTFGSGTRLTVV.

V gene TRBV2 combines with J gene TRBJ2-5; 7 bases align to TRBD1. CDR1 is SNHLY and CDR2 is FYNNEI in the germline V gene. The CDR3 is 11 residues long. Trimming cost V 5 bases and J 7 bases; bases outside gene matches: 1. The CDR3, as DNA: TGTGCCAGCAGTCCAGGGGGGACCCAGTACTTC. Amino acids: CASSPGGTQYF.

The gene calls are TRBV7-9 and TRBJ1-6, with D uncertain. The CDR3 totals 13 residues. Trimming stripped 1 base from V and 10 bases from J, with 8 bases between. Germline V CDR1 and CDR2: SEHNR, FQNEAQ (reference sequence). CDR3 residues: CASSLEGGSPLHF. The DNA for the CDR3 is TGTGCCAGCAGCTTAGAAGGCGGCTCACCCCTCCACTTT.

The CDR3 region has the DNA TGTGCCAGCAGCTCTAGCGTTATCGGGGAGCTGTTTTTT. Translating gives CASSSSVIGELFF. The V gene is TRBV3-1 (or the pseudogene TRBV3-2), the J gene TRBJ2-2, with TRBD2 as a possible D gene (6 bases). Trimming pared 5 bases from V and 7 bases from J, leaving 11 bases between. CDR1 LGHDT and CDR2 YNNKEL come from the germline V gene (reference sequence). This CDR3 has 13 residues.

The chain combines TRBV9 with TRBJ2-7; 9 bases fit TRBD1. Germline CDR1 SGDLS, CDR2 YYNGEE. This CDR3 contains 14 residues. The V segment lost 4 bases and the J segment 3 bases; nucleotides outside the gene matches: 5. The CDR3 loop reads CASSPGGQGYEQYF. CDR3 nucleotide sequence: TGTGCCAGCAGCCCGGGGGGACAGGGCTACGAGCAGTACTTC.

This sequence joins TRBV7-3 and TRBJ2-5; 8 nucleotides match TRBD2. Trimming at V came to 5 bases and at J to 10 bases, leaving 15 bases not matched to a gene. The germline CDR1 and CDR2 sequences are SGHTA and FQGTGA. This CDR3 spans 15 amino acids. The DNA for the CDR3 is TGTGCCAGCAGCCAAACCGGGACTAGGGGTGGGGACCAGTACTTC. Translation gives CASSQTGTRGGDQYF.

The chain joins TRBV9 to TRBJ2-2; maybe TRBD1 (5 bases). V was cut by 1 base and J by 1 base, with 8 bases left in between. CDR1 SGDLS and CDR2 YYNGEE come from the germline V gene. This CDR3 has 15 residues. Here the CDR3 reads CASSVRGGNTGELFF. CDR3 sequence (DNA): TGTGCCAGCAGCGTAAGGGGCGGGAACACCGGGGAGCTGTTTTTT.

The chain combines TRBV28 with TRBJ2-5; 10 bases fit TRBD2. V shed 2 bases, J shed 4 bases, and the junction held 4 bases outside the gene matches. The CDR3 is 15 amino acids. Germline V gene lookup returns CDR1 MDHEN and CDR2 SYDVKM. DNA for the CDR3: TGTGCCAGCAGTTTAACGGGACTAGCGCGAGAGACCCAGTACTTC. The encoded protein is CASSLTGLARETQYF.

The count of this clone is one. The V gene is TRBV28, the J gene TRBJ2-7, with D uncertain. CDR3 size: 13 residues. Germline CDR1 and CDR2: MDHEN and SYDVKM. Trimming pared 7 bases from V and 3 bases from J, leaving 13 bases between. The CDR3 protein is CASTRVLIYEQYF. In DNA form, the CDR3 reads TGTGCCAGCACCCGGGTCCTGATCTACGAGCAGTACTTC.

The CDR3: CASSRRVQGNYGYTF. CDR3 DNA: TGTGCCAGCAGCCGACGGGTACAGGGGAACTATGGCTACACCTTC. This sequence joins TRBV6-6 and TRBJ1-2, with 7 bases identical to TRBD1. The CDR3 runs to 15 residues. J gave up 2 bases and V 6 bases, and 9 bases lay outside the gene matches. From germline, CDR1 is MNHNY and CDR2 SVGAGI (reference sequence).

As regards this clone: The junction and the germline gene differ at one end; a read error may be behind it. The CDR3 here is CRASGADYGYTF. The DNA of the CDR3 is TGCAGAGCTAGTGGGGCCGACTATGGCTACACCTTC. The chain uses TRBV20-1 and TRBJ1-2; a possible D gene is TRBD1 (5 bases). CDR3 length: 12 residues. Germline V gene data show CDR1 as DFQATT and CDR2 as SNEGSKA (reference sequence).

The rearrangement links TRBV5-1 to TRBJ2-1; TRBD2 matches 9 bases. Germline values: CDR1 SGHRS, CDR2 YFSETQ. V lost 4 bases and J lost 7; bases outside the gene matches: 6. The CDR3 runs to 14 residues. In DNA form, the CDR3 reads TGCGCCAGCAGCCGTAGCGGGAGTGGGAATGAGCAGTTCTTC. Translation gives CASSRSGSGNEQFF.

V usage is TRBV5-1 and J usage is TRBJ2-3, with D perhaps TRBD1 (5 bases). Trimming took 4 bases from V and 4 from J, leaving 13 bases between them. The CDR3 runs to 14 residues. Germline lookup yields CDR1 SGHRS and CDR2 YFSETQ. The CDR3, as DNA: TGCGCCAGCAGCCAGGGATCGAGCGCAGATACGCAGTATTTT. Translation: CASSQGSSADTQYF.